This is a list of T cell receptor beta chains from one sample in a study of identical twins. TCRdb called the 5' RACE reads again in MiXCR, with one record for every CDR3 protein. Among around 160,000 distinct CDR3 sequences, around 3.5% were seen once, and the ten largest hold roughly 8%. The material sequenced was memory T cells sorted from blood. The receptor source for this set is a man younger than 30 in good health. CDR3s leave out the opening cysteine and the closing phenylalanine or tryptophan. A D gene is named only where the DNA matches it firmly. Some rows have no size entry. The others give once, few or many, or a class for an expanded clone.

d_call,v_call,clone_size,cdr3_aa
-,TRBV12-3/TRBV12-4,many,ASRNSGPTDEQF
-,TRBV5-1,many,ASSLVPRTEAF
TRBD1,TRBV20-1,many,SARVVHGTGNSPLH
-,TRBV13,many,ASSLGNREVAF
-,TRBV24-1,many,ATSDLQNGELF
-,TRBV6-6,many,ASSSSVIGTVSRVAKNIQY
TRBD1,TRBV5-1,many,ASSRGTGGDYGYT
TRBD2,TRBV29-1,many,STGLAGGSYNEQF
TRBD2,TRBV2,few,ASSRARLAGLPIAKNIQY
TRBD2,TRBV24-1,many,ATSDRLAGYNEQF
TRBD2,TRBV4-2,many,ASSRTGLDYEQY
TRBD2,TRBV5-1,many,ASSPTQGSGRARDEQF
TRBD2,TRBV3-1,many,ASSQGAGGYNEQF
TRBD2,TRBV11-2,many,ASSLDGRDSDTQY
-,TRBV5-5,many,ASSPLGSQETQY
TRBD2,TRBV13,many,ASSWKTSGFAGELF
-,TRBV27,many,ASSLMGSDTQY
-,TRBV7-2,many,ASSPVGFGERAF
-,TRBV19,-,ASTETGLLENQPQH
-,TRBV6-1,many,ASSSQGRVNGNTIY
-,TRBV7-9,many,ASSLGSLEQY
TRBD2,TRBV5-5,many,ASSVLAGEGAQY
-,TRBV4-2,many,ASTVEGSGLTDTQY
TRBD1,TRBV20-1,many,SARGSRDSRYTEAF
-,TRBV10-2,many,ASSEVLGAGELF
TRBD1,TRBV6-4,many,ASSDSGQGADTQY
-,TRBV6-5,-,ASSLRVLLAKNIQY
-,TRBV3-1,many,ASSQFGFGNTEAF
TRBD2,TRBV2,many,ASSEALVWSGKGEQY
-,TRBV7-2,many,ASSLANPHWEQY
-,TRBV20-1,many,SARDRQLAYNSPLH
TRBD2,TRBV15,many,ATSRTLAGGFDEQF
-,TRBV18,many,ASSPPDISGNTIY
-,TRBV5-1,few,ASGPDEYTQY
-,TRBV6-2/TRBV6-3,many,ASSYPTNTGEAWSF
TRBD1,TRBV5-6,many,ASSLQGAETGELF
-,TRBV7-2,many,ASSRGHGIGQPQH
-,TRBV11-1,many,ASSPRVGRNEQF
-,TRBV12-3/TRBV12-4,many,ASRNRQPNQPQH
-,TRBV6-5,many,ASSYSWREGASYEQY
-,TRBV11-3,many,ASSLGGGGMFRNEQF